These 17 T cell receptor beta chains originate from one sample sequenced in a study of graft-versus-host responses after intestinal transplantation (dated by TCRdb to the early 2020s). The receptor library was made with the immunoSEQ multiplex PCR assay. In TCRdb, the immuneACCESS table is reduced to in-frame sequences with V and J assigned. These tables do not hold every clone; where another copy was compared, an unresolved V gene accounts for under half, and the others remain unexplained. In all, the sample holds roughly 9,600 clones, and roughly 71% of those were seen once. The ten largest clonotypes hold 20% of the sample. Dithiothreitol, EDTA incubations and collagenase D digestion were used to isolate intraepithelial and lamina propria lymphocytes from graft specimens. Sequenced material: ileum tissue, taken about 440 days after intestinal transplantation. Receptor source: a human patient who received an intestinal transplant, so some T cells may come from the graft donor.

V gene TRBV10-3 combines with J gene TRBJ2-5; no reliable D call. Trimming took 11 bases from V and 5 from J, leaving 12 bases between them. The CDR3 consists of 11 residues. The germline gives CDR1 ENHRY, CDR2 SYGVKD. The CDR3 sequence is CAVLVSETQYF. The CDR3 DNA reads TGTGCCGTTCTAGTGTCTGAGACCCAGTACTTC.

This clone has just one count. V is TRBV9 and J is TRBJ1-2; 10 bases line up with TRBD1. This CDR3 is 16 amino acids long. Germline CDR1 is SGDLS and CDR2 is YYNGEE. V dropped 3 bases and J dropped 5; count of bases not matched to a gene: 10. CDR3 in DNA: TGTGCCAGCAGCGCATTGACAGGGGGCGACCCTTATGGCTACACCTTC. Amino acid sequence: CASSALTGGDPYGYTF.

V usage is TRBV27 and J usage is TRBJ2-3; 8 bases are a match to TRBD1. Germline CDR1 is MNHEY and CDR2 is SMNVEV (reference sequence). This CDR3 contains 14 residues. The ends lost 5 bases at V and 6 bases at J; junction bases unmatched: 7. The DNA of the CDR3 is TGTGCCAGCAGTGGATTCAGGGGGCTGGATACGCAGTATTTT. Amino acid sequence: CASSGFRGLDTQYF.

Only a few counts were recorded for this clone. The V and J genes are TRBV6-6 and TRBJ1-5; D gene unclear. Per germline, CDR1 MNHNY and CDR2 SVGAGI (reference sequence). V was cut by 0 bases and J by 0 bases, with 3 bases left in between. This CDR3 is built from 14 residues. The CDR3 loop reads CASSYSYSNQPQHF. The CDR3 DNA sequence: TGTGCCAGCAGTTACTCGTATAGCAATCAGCCCCAGCATTTT.

The V and J genes are TRBV7-3 and TRBJ1-5; 12 bases align to TRBD1. The CDR3 extends over 15 amino acids. V shed 4 bases, J shed 5 bases, and the junction held 3 bases outside the gene matches. Germline V lookup: CDR1 SGHTA, CDR2 FQGTGA. This chain's CDR3 is CASSSRDRGHQPQHF. DNA for the CDR3: TGTGCCAGCAGCTCCCGGGACAGGGGGCATCAGCCCCAGCATTTT.

V and J are TRBV10-1 and TRBJ1-1; possible D gene TRBD1, 5 bases. Per germline, CDR1 WNHNN and CDR2 SYGVQD (reference sequence). CDR3 length: 13 amino acids. V was shortened by 6 bases and J by 9 bases, with 17 bases between the two germline ends. CDR3 residues: CASSAQGSRKAFF. Written as DNA, the CDR3 is TGCGCCAGCAGCGCCCAGGGAAGCCGTAAAGCTTTCTTT.

The rearrangement links TRBV7-6 to TRBJ2-7; 9 bases are a match to TRBD1. The CDR3 loop spans 14 amino acids. With V trimmed by 5 bases and J by 6 bases, 8 bases remained unmatched. Germline assignment: CDR1 SGHVS and CDR2 FNYEAQ. This chain's CDR3 is CASSQTGQGGEQYF. The DNA of the CDR3 is TGTGCCAGCAGCCAGACGGGACAGGGCGGCGAGCAGTACTTC.

The genes are TRBV9 and TRBJ2-2; unclear D gene. Looked up from germline, CDR1 is SGDLS and CDR2 is YYNGEE. The CDR3 spans 15 residues. Trimming removed 4 bases from V and 0 bases from J, with 10 bases in between. The CDR3 loop is CASSSGPANTGELFF. The DNA for the CDR3 is TGTGCCAGCAGCTCCGGGCCAGCGAACACCGGGGAGCTGTTTTTT.

The chain recombines TRBV2 with TRBJ2-1; D might be TRBD2 (5 bases). V was cut by 9 bases and J by 4 bases, with 16 bases left in between. The CDR3 runs 14 residues. Germline assignment: CDR1 SNHLY and CDR2 FYNNEI. The CDR3 protein is CASSVSSHYNEQFF. As DNA, the CDR3 is TGTGCCAGTTCCGTGTCTAGCCATTACAATGAGCAGTTCTTC.

J is TRBJ2-5 and V is TRBV28, with D possibly matching TRBD1 (6 bases). The J call is doubtful: the DNA matches TRBJ2-7 better. The CDR3 spans 16 residues. Germline CDR1 and CDR2: MDHEN and SYDVKM. The CDR3 here is CASSFGVGAGPYEQYF. The CDR3 coding sequence is TGTGCCAGCAGTTTCGGGGTGGGGGCTGGTCCCTACGAGCAGTACTTC.

The chain has TRBV4-1 and TRBJ1-2, with D perhaps TRBD1 (5 bases). V was pared by 2 bases and J by 0 bases, with 13 bases between. There are 16 residues in the CDR3. Germline CDR1 and CDR2: MGHRA and YSYEKL. CDR3 region: CASSQIGQGPNYGYTF. CDR3 DNA sequence: TGCGCCAGCAGCCAAATTGGACAAGGCCCTAACTATGGCTACACCTTC.

A single count supports this clone. The chain is built from TRBV28 and TRBJ2-5; the match to TRBD2 covers 7 bases. CDR3 length equals 17 residues. The germline V gene has CDR1 MDHEN and CDR2 SYDVKM. The trim removed 4 bases at V and 5 bases at J, leaving 16 bases unmatched. The CDR3 protein is CASSSQVGRVKWETQYF. For the CDR3, the DNA is TGTGCCAGCAGTTCTCAGGTTGGGAGGGTGAAATGGGAGACCCAGTACTTC.

This chain connects TRBV5-6 to TRBJ2-7; the D gene is possibly TRBD1 (6 bases). Per germline, CDR1 SGHDT and CDR2 YYEEEE. This CDR3 comprises 14 residues. V was shortened by 0 bases and J by 2 bases, with 9 bases between the two germline ends. The chain's CDR3 is CASSLVGQPYEQYF. For the CDR3, the DNA is TGTGCCAGCAGCTTGGTCGGACAGCCCTACGAGCAGTACTTC. Full variable domain (outside the CDR3, taken from reference TRBV5-6 and TRBJ2-7): DAGVTQSPTHLIKTRGQQVTLRCSPKSGHDTVSWYQQALGQGPQFIFQYYEEEERQRGNFPDRFSGHQFPNYSSELNVNALLLGDSALYLCASSLVGQPYEQYFGPGTRLTVT.

The sample holds one count of this clone. The rearrangement uses TRBV4-1 and TRBJ1-5; no definite D call. Per the germline V gene, CDR1 is MGHRA and CDR2 is YSYEKL. The CDR3 is 15 amino acids. V lost 1 base and J lost 5, with 12 bases in between. The CDR3 region has the DNA TGCGCCAGCAGCCAAGTCGCCTATGGGGATCAGCCCCAGCATTTT. This codes for CASSQVAYGDQPQHF.

V gene TRBV2 combines with J gene TRBJ2-7, with D possibly matching TRBD1 (7 bases). CDR1 and CDR2 (germline): SNHLY, FYNNEI. The V and J ends lost 3 bases and 4 bases respectively, with 13 bases between them. The CDR3 loop spans 14 amino acids. This CDR3 reads CASSEGRGAYEQYF. The CDR3 DNA follows: TGTGCCAGCAGTGAGGGCAGGGGGGCTTACGAGCAGTACTTC. The whole variable domain, remainder taken from reference TRBV2 and TRBJ2-7, is EPEVTQTPSHQVTQMGQEVILRCVPISNHLYFYWYRQILGQKVEFLVSFYNNEISEKSEIFDDQFSVERPDGSNFTLKIRSTKLEDSAMYFCASSEGRGAYEQYFGPGTRLTVT.

This chain connects TRBV4-1 to TRBJ1-6; perhaps TRBD1 as D (5 bases). The CDR3 runs to 17 residues. CDR1 is MGHRA, CDR2 YSYEKL, per germline. The V and J ends lost 0 bases and 3 bases respectively, with 12 bases between them. CDR3 bases: TGCGCCAGCAGCCAAGATAAAGACAGCCACTATAATTCACCCCTCCACTTT. It translates to CASSQDKDSHYNSPLHF.

The V and J genes are TRBV9 and TRBJ1-2; no clear D gene. The CDR3 extends over 14 amino acids. Germline assignment: CDR1 SGDLS and CDR2 YYNGEE. Trimming cost V 6 bases and J 0 bases, with 12 bases left between them. The CDR3 nucleotides are TGTGCCAGCACTCCGGGCGCAGCTAACTATGGCTACACCTTC. It yields the protein CASTPGAANYGYTF.